One TCR beta chain is described in this entry. The data were taken from a study of T cells in Graves' hyperthyroidism and ophthalmopathy. This CDR3 has 12 amino acids. The V end lost 4 bases, the J end lost 3 bases, and 7 bases lay between the germline ends. CDR1 is DFQATT and CDR2 is SNEGSKA in the germline V gene (reference sequence). Researchers amplified the TCR beta CDR3 regions from RNA transcripts. HTBI primers were employed in a first-round RT-PCR of the TCR CDR3. A single record per CDR3 protein comes from TCRdb applying MiXCR to the multiplex PCR reads. This repertoire shows some 510,000 distinct CDR3 sequences, about a fifth found once; its top ten account for about 30%.

The sample consisted of blood. The TCR was taken from a man aged 18 to 29 with Graves' hyperthyroidism. The J gene is TRBJ1-3, the V gene TRBV20-1; D gene unclear. The CDR3 sequence: CSATTDGNTIYF. As DNA, the CDR3 is TGCAGTGCTACGACGGATGGAAACACCATATATTTT.